A selection of T cell receptor beta chains follows, all from one sample in a study of T cell responses to AZD1222 COVID-19 vaccine. Profiled with immunoSEQ multiplex PCR; TCRdb holds only in-frame clones, not every one. The sample yields 95,000 to 150,000 clones, around 87% seen once. The sample was peripheral blood, taken on day 0 of AZD1222 vaccination. These receptor sequences come from an adult in good health. The CDR3 runs from the conserved cysteine through the conserved F or W. A D gene is named only where the DNA matches it firmly. Not all rows give a size; the values are once, few, many and, for expanded clones, a class.

D gene | J gene | clone size | V gene | CDR3 DNA | CDR3 protein
- | TRBJ1-2 | - | TRBV19 | TGTGCCAGTAGTAAGCCGGGGCTCAACTATGGCTACACCTTC | CASSKPGLNYGYTF
- | TRBJ1-6 | - | TRBV6-4 | TGTGCCAGCAGTGACAGGATCTCGGGTTCACCCCTCCACTTT | CASSDRISGSPLHF
- | TRBJ1-2 | - | TRBV28 | TGTGCCAGCAACACACTGGGGGGCAGAGCATATGGCTACACCTTC | CASNTLGGRAYGYTF
TRBD2 | TRBJ2-2 | - | TRBV6-1 | TGTGCCAGCAGTGAAGTGGTAGCGGGGGGCACGAACACCGGGGAGCTGTTTTTT | CASSEVVAGGTNTGELFF
TRBD2 | TRBJ2-2 | - | TRBV29-1 | TGCAGCGTTGCCGTGACTAGCGGGGGAACCGGGGAGCTGTTTTTT | CSVAVTSGGTGELFF
- | TRBJ1-6 | - | TRBV2 | TGTGCCAGCAGTGATCGAGGGTTTAATACACCCCTCCACTTT | CASSDRGFNTPLHF
TRBD1 | TRBJ2-7 | - | TRBV27 | TGTGCCAGCAGTACGGACAGGGGTTACGAGCAGTACTTC | CASSTDRGYEQYF
- | TRBJ1-2 | - | TRBV2 | TGTGCCAGCAGTGAAGCGCAGGGTCTATTAGGCTACACCTTC | CASSEAQGLLGYTF
- | TRBJ2-2 | - | TRBV6-7 | TGTGCCCTCAGGGTAGGCCCCGGGGAGCTGTTTTTT | CALRVGPGELFF
TRBD1 | TRBJ2-7 | - | TRBV30 | TGTGCCTGGAGTGTATATGGGACAGCCCTCAACGGGCAGTACTTC | CAWSVYGTALNGQYF
TRBD1 | TRBJ2-2 | - | TRBV4-2 | TGTGCCAGCAGCAGGGGACAGGGCACGAACACCGGGGAGCTGTTTTTT | CASSRGQGTNTGELFF
- | TRBJ2-1 | - | TRBV5-6 | TGTGCCAGCAGCTTGGCCGGTAGAGGGAATGAGCAGTTCTTC | CASSLAGRGNEQFF
- | TRBJ2-5 | - | TRBV7-3 | TGTGCCAGCAGCTTACAGGCTAGCCAAGAGACCCAGTACTTC | CASSLQASQETQYF
- | TRBJ2-5 | - | TRBV6-1 | TGTGCCAGCAGTGATGTGGGGGGCGGGGTAGAGACCCAGTACTTC | CASSDVGGGVETQYF
TRBD2 | TRBJ2-7 | - | TRBV2 | TGTGCCAGCAGTGAGGTACGGGGGGGTGAGCAGTACTTC | CASSEVRGGEQYF
- | TRBJ1-1 | - | TRBV30 | TGTGCCTGGAGTGTACGAGGGGTTCGGGGGACTGAAGCTTTCTTT | CAWSVRGVRGTEAFF
TRBD1 | TRBJ1-4 | - | TRBV7-6 | TGTGCCAGCAGCTTATCGACAGGGGCTGATGAAAAACTGTTTTTT | CASSLSTGADEKLFF
TRBD2 | TRBJ2-1 | - | TRBV5-1 | TGCGCCAGCAGCTTGGGTTTAGCGGGGGCCAATGAGCAGTTCTTC | CASSLGLAGANEQFF
TRBD1 | TRBJ2-7 | - | TRBV5-1 | TGCGCCAGCAGCCACGGACAGGGAGGTTACGAGCAGTACTTC | CASSHGQGGYEQYF
- | TRBJ1-1 | few | TRBV7-7 | TGTGCTAGCAAAATCCGGGGACTTCACACTGAAGCTTTCTTT | CASKIRGLHTEAFF
- | TRBJ2-7 | - | TRBV25-1 | TGTGCCAGCAGTGGACAGGAGAGGTACGAGCAGTACTTC | CASSGQERYEQYF
TRBD1 | TRBJ1-5 | - | TRBV30 | TGTGCCTGGAGTAAGCGGGGACAGGGGGGTCAGCCCCAGCATTTT | CAWSKRGQGGQPQHF